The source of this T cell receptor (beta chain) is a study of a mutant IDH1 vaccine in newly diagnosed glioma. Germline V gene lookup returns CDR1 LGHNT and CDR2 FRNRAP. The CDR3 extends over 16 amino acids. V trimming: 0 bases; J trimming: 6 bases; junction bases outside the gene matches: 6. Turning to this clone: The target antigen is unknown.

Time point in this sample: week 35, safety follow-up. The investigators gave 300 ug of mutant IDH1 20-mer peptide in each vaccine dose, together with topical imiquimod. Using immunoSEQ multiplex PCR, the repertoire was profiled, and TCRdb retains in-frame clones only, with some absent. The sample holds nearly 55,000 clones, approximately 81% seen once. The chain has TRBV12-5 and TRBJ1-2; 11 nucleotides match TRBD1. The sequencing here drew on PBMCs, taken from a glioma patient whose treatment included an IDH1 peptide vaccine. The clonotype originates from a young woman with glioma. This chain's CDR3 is CASGLVGQGARNGYTF. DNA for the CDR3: TGTGCTAGTGGTTTGGTAGGACAGGGGGCGAGAAATGGCTACACCTTC.